This TCR beta chain was captured in a study of T cells in Graves' hyperthyroidism and ophthalmopathy. Study outcomes and limitations: Blood also showed most of the thyroid clonotypes that were expanded above 0.001.

In its sample, this clonotype was seen once. The antigen is not known. An end of the junction differs from the germline gene, which may be a read error. The source material, RNA transcripts, was used to amplify TCR beta CDR3 regions. During a first-round RT-PCR of the TCR CDR3, the HTBI primer set was used. TCRdb used MiXCR to reprocess the multiplex PCR reads, holding one entry per CDR3 protein. This sample has a few hundred thousand distinct CDR3 sequences, with just over 45% found just once. The CDR3 loop spans 15 amino acids. The material sequenced was peripheral blood or thyroid tissue (not recorded which). The receptor was derived from an adult woman with Graves' disease, either hyperthyroidism or ophthalmopathy (not recorded which). V usage is TRBV12-3 or TRBV12-4 and J usage is TRBJ1-2; D is uncertain. CDR3 region: CASSFPLEGDYGYTF. CDR3 nucleotides: TGTGCCAGTAGTTTCCCCCTAGAGGGAGACTATGGCTACACCTTC.